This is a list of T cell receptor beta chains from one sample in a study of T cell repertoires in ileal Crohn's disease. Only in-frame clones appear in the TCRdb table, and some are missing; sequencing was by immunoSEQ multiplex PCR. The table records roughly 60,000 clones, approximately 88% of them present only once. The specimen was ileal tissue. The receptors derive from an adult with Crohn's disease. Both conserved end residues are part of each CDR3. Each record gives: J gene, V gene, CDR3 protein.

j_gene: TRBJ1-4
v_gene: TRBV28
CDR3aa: CASRETGRNEKLFF

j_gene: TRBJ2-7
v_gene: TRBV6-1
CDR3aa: CASRSLAGAYEQYF

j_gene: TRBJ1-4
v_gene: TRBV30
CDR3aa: CAWSVSNLTADEKLFF

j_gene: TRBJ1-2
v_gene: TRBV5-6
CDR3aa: CASSFPSYYGYTF

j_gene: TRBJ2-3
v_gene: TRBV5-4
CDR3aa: CASSPGLAGATDTQYF

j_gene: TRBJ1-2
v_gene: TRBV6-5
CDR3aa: CAITDRANGYTF

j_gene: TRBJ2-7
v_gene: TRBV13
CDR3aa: CASSSMTSGNYEQYF

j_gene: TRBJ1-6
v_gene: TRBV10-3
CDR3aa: CAIKGDRGNSPLHF

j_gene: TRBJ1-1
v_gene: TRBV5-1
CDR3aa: CASSLGVNTGSNTEAFF

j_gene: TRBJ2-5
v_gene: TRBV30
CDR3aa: CAWRRTGQETQYF

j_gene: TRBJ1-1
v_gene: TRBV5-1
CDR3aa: CASSSTGTPFLGTEAFF

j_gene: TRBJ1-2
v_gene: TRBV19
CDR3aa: CASSIALSGAYGYTF

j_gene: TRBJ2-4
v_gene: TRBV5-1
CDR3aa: CASSAGEVAKNIQYF

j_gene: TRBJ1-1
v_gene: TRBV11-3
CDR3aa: CASSLGGQSPTEAFF

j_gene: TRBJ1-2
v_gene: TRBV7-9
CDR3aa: CASSLALRGNGYTF

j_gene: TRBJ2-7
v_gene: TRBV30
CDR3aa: CAWRNAGGPGEQYF

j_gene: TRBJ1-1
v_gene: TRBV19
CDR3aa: CASKIGANTEAFF

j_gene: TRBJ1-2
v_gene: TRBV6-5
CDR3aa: CASSYSRENNYGYTF

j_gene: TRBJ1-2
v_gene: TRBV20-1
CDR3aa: CSASDGGGYTF

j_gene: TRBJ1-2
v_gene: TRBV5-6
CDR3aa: CASSFLHSRSGYTF

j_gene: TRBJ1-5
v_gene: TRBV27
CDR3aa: CASSTGDSNQPQHF

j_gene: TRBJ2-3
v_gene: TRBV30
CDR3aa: CACPQGSLDTQYF

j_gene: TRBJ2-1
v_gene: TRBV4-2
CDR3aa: CASSQAVSGGRDEQFF

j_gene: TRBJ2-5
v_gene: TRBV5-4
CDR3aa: CASSLDPGQETQYF

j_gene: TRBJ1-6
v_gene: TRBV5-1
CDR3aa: CASSLEQGGNSPLHF

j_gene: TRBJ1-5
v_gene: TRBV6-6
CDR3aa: CASSLGGMEDQPQHF

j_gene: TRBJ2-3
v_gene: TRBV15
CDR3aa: CATSRDLGGKDTQYF

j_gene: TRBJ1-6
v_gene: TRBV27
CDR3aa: CASSLSTGLPGNSPLHF

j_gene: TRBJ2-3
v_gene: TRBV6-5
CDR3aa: CATRGAGWTDTQYF

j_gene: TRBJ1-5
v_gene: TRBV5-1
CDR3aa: CASSLGGTVNQPQHF

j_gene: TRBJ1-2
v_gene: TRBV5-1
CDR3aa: CASSLDSSSGGYTF

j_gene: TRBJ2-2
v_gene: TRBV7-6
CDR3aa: CASSYGTSYTGELFF

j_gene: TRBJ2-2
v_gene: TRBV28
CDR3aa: CASGGQGTGELFF

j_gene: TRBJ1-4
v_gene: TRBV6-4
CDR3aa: CASRDYRSRNEKLFF

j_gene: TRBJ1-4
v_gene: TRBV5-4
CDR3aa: CASSNTGTGGEKLFF

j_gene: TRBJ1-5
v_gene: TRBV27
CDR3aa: CASSWGEHQPQHF

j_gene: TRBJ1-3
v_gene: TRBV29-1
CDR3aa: CSAGHSSGNTIYF

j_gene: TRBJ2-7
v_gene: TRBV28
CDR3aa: CASRTAGVSSYEQYF

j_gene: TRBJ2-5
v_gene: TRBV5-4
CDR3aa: CASSLGREETQYF

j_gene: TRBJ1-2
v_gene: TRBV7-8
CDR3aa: CASSSDRGMFYGYTF

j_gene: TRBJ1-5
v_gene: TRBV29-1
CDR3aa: CSVIEGQARNQPQHF

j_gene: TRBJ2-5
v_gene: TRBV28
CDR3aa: CASRRQGGETQYF

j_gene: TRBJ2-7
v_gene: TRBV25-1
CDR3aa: CASGSGRSWEQYF

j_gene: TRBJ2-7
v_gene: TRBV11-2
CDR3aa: CASSLYQGPLSYEQYF

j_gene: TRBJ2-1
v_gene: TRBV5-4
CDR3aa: CASSLDVSSYNEQFF

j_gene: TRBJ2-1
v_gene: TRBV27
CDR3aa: CASSPGPLNEQFF

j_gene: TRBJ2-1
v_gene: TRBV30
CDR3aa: CAWRNLGLAGGEQFF

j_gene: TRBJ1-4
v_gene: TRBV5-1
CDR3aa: CASSLHTGGTEKLFF

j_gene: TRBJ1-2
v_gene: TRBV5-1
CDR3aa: CASSLGAQGHGYTF

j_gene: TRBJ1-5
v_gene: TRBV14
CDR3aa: CASSQAGKPQHF

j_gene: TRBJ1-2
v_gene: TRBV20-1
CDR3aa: CSAQGFGGYTF

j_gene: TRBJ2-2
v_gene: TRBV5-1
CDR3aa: CASSLDSYSTGELFF

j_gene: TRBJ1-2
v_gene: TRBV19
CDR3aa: CASSPDRGLGYTF

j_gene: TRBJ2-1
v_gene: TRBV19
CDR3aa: CASSTTGTSGNEQFF